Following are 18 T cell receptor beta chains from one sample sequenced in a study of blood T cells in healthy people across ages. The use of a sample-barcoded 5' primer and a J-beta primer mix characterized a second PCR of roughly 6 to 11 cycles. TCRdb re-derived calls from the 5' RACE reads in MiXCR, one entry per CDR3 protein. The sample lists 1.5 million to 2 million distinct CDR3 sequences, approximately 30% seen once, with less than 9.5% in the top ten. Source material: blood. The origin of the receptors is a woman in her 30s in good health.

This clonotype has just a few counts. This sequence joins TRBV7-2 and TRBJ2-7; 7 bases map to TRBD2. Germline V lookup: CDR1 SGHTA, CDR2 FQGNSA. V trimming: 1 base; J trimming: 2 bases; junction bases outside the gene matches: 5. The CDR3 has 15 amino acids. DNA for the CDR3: TGTGCCAGCAGCTTAGAACGGGGGAGGGCCTACGAGCAGTACTTC. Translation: CASSLERGRAYEQYF.

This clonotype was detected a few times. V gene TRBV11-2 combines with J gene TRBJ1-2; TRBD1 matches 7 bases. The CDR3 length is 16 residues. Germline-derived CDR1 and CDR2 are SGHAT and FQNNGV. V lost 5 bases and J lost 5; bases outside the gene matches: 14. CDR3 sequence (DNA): TGTGCCAGCAGCCTCCTCTGGACAGGAGTTAAATATGGCTACACCTTC. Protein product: CASSLLWTGVKYGYTF.

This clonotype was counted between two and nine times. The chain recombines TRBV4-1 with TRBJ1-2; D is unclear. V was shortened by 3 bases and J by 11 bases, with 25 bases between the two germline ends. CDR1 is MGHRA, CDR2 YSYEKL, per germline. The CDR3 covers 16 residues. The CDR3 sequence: CASSHLRLRSGVGYTF. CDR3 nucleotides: TGCGCCAGCAGCCACCTTAGACTCCGGTCGGGAGTTGGTTACACCTTC.

The CDR3 protein is CASSVDGGGQETQYF. For the CDR3, the DNA is TGTGCCAGCAGCGTAGATGGAGGGGGCCAAGAGACCCAGTACTTC. The V call is TRBV9, the J call TRBJ2-5; D may match TRBD1 or TRBD2 (6 bases each). The CDR3 loop spans 15 amino acids. The ends were cut back, 0 bases at V and 1 base at J, with 10 bases in the middle. Germline assignment: CDR1 SGDLS and CDR2 YYNGEE.

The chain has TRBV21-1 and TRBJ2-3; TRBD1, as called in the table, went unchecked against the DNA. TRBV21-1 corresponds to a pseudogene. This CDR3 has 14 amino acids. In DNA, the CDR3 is TGTGCCAGCCTAAGACAGGGGTTCACAGATACGCAGTATTTT. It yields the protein CASLRQGFTDTQYF.

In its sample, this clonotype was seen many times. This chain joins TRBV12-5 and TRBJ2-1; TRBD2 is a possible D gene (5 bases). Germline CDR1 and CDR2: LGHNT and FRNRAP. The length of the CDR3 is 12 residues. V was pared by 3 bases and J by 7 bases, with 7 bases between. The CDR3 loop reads CASGLGGNEQFF. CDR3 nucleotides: TGTGCTAGTGGTTTAGGCGGGAATGAGCAGTTCTTC.

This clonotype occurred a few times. CDR3 bases: TGCAGCGTTTCCCAGAAAGAGACCCAGTACTTC. This codes for CSVSQKETQYF. The chain links TRBV29-1 to TRBJ2-5; D unresolved. Trimming removed 5 bases at V and 3 bases at J, with 7 bases between. CDR3 length: 11 residues. From germline, CDR1 is SQVTM and CDR2 ANQGSEA.

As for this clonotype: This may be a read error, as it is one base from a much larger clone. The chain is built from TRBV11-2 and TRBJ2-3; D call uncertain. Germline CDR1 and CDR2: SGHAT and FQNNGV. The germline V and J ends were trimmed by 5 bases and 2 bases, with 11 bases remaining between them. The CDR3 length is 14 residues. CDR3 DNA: TGTGCCAGCAGCAGAGCTAGAACCACAGATACGCAGTATTTT. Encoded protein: CASSRARTTDTQYF.

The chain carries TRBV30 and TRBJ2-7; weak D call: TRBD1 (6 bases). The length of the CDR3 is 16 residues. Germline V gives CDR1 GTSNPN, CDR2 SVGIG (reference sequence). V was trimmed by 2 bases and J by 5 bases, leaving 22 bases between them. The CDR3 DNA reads TGTGCCTGGAGTCCCCCCCAGGGGTCCCCTTCCCACGAGCAGTACTTC. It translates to CAWSPPQGSPSHEQYF.

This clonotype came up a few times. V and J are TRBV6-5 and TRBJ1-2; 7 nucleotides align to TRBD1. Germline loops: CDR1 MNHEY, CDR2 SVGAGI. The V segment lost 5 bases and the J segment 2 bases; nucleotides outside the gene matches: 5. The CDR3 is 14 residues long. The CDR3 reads CASSKDRKNYGYTF. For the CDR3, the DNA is TGTGCCAGCAGTAAGGACAGGAAAAACTATGGCTACACCTTC.

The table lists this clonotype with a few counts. The CDR3 sequence: CSAAHSSGYGYTF. The CDR3 DNA is TGCAGTGCTGCCCACAGTAGTGGCTATGGCTACACCTTC. The V gene is TRBV20-1, the J gene TRBJ1-2; the D is unclear. Trimming took off 5 bases at V and 4 bases at J, with 14 bases between the two ends. The CDR3 totals 13 residues. From germline, CDR1 is DFQATT and CDR2 SNEGSKA (reference sequence).

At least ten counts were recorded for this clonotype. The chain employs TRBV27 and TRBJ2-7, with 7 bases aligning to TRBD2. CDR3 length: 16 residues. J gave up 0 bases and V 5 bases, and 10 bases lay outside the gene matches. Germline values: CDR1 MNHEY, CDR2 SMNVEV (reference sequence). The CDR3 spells CASSPREREFSYEQYF. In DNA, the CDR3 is TGTGCCAGCAGTCCACGGGAGCGGGAATTCTCCTACGAGCAGTACTTC.

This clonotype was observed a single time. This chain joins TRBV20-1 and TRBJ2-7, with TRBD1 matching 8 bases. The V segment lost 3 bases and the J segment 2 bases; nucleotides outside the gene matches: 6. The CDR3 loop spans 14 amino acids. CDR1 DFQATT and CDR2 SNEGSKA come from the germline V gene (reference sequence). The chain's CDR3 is CSASPRDRPYEQYF. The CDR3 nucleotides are TGCAGTGCTAGTCCTAGGGACAGGCCCTACGAGCAGTACTTC.

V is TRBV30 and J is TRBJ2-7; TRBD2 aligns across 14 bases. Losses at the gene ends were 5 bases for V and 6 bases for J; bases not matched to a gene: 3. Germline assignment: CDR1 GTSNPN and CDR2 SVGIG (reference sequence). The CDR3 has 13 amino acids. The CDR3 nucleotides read TGTGCCTGGGGGACTAGCGGGAGTGGCGAGCAGTACTTC. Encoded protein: CAWGTSGSGEQYF.

The CDR3 spells CASVPTMHRMNTEAFF. The CDR3 bases are TGTGCCAGCGTCCCGACTATGCACCGAATGAACACTGAAGCTTTCTTT. This chain links TRBV6-6 with TRBJ1-1, with D hard to call. This CDR3 spans 16 amino acids. V lost 8 bases and J lost 0, with 19 bases in between. Germline V CDR1 and CDR2: MNHNY, SVGAGI (reference sequence).

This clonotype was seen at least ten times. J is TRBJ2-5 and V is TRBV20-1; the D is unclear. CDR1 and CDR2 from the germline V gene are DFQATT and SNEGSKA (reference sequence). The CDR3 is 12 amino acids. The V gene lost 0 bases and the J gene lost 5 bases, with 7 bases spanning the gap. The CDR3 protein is CSAREGWETQYF. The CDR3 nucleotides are TGCAGTGCTAGAGAGGGGTGGGAGACCCAGTACTTC.

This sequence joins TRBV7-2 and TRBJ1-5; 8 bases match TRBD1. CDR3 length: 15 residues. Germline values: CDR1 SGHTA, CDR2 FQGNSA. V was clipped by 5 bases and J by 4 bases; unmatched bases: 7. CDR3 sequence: CASSIGQGYNQPQHF. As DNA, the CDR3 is TGTGCCAGCAGCATAGGACAGGGTTATAATCAGCCCCAGCATTTT.

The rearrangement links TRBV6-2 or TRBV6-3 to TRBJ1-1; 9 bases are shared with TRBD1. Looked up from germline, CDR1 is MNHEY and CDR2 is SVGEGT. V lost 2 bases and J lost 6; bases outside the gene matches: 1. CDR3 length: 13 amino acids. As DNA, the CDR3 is TGTGCCAGCAGTTACCGGGACAGGGCTGAAGCTTTCTTT. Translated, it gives CASSYRDRAEAFF.